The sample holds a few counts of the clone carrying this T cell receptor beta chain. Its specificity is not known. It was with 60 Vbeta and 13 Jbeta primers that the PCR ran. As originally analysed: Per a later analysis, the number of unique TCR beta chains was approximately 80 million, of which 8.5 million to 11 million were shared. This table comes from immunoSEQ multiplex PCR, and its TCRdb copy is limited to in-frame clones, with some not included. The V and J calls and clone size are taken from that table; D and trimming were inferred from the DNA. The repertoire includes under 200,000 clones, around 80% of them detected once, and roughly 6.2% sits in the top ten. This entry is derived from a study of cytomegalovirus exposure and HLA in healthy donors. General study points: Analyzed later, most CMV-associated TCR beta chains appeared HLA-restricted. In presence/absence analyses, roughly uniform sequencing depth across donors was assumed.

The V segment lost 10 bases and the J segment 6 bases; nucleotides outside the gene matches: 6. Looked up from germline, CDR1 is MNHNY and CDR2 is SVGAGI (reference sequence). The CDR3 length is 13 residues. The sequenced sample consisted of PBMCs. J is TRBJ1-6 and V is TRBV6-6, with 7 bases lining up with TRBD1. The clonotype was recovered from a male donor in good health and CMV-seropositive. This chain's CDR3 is CAINRDSNSPLHF. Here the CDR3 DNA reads TGTGCCATTAACCGGGACAGTAATTCACCCCTCCACTTT.